This record looks at one T cell receptor (beta chain) sequence and its context. The source of the sample is a study of blood T cell repertoires in COVID-19. Across the study: PBMCs, B-cell-depleted T cells, or T cells were the source of the cDNA or gDNA that made up the material.

This CDR3 comprises 13 residues. The ends were cut back, 2 bases at V and 5 bases at J, with 6 bases in the middle. TCRdb's copy holds only in-frame clones and misses some; the assay was immunoSEQ multiplex PCR. The sample contains roughly 80,000 clones, 70% to 90% of which appear only once. The rearrangement uses TRBV12-3 or TRBV12-4 and TRBJ2-2; D ambiguous. The receptor's source is an elderly woman with active or convalescent COVID-19. The specimen was peripheral blood. The CDR3 sequence is CASSLLMTGELFF. Here the CDR3 DNA reads TGTGCCAGCAGTTTATTAATGACCGGGGAGCTGTTTTTT.